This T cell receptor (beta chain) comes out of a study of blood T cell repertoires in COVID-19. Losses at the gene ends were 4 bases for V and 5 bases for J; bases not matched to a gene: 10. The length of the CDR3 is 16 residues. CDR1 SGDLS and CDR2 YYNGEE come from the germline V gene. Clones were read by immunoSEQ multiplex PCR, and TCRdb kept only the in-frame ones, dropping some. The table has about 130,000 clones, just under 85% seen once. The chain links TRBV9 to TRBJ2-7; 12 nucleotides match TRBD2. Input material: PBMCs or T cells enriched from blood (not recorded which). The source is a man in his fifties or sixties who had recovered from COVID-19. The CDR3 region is CASSFSTSGGSDEQYF. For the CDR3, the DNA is TGTGCCAGCAGCTTCTCGACTAGCGGGGGATCGGACGAGCAGTACTTC.